These 3 T cell receptor beta chains were all obtained from the same sample, sequenced in a study of blood T cell repertoires in COVID-19 (dated by TCRdb to 2020 to 2021). Receptor libraries were prepared by the immunoSEQ multiplex PCR assay. Sourced from immuneACCESS, this table was stored by TCRdb with only in-frame sequences that have V and J called. A share of the clones is absent; for the studies checked, an unresolved V gene accounts for under half, and the remainder has no known explanation. The sample table records over 200,000 clones; 88% of these occur just once. Roughly 2.6% of the sample belongs to the ten largest clones. The specimen sequenced was peripheral blood. The receptor source for this set is a woman aged 55-70 years with acute or convalescent COVID-19.

The rearrangement joins TRBV5-4 to TRBJ2-3, with a tentative D call TRBD2 (6 bases). Deletions cut 5 bases from V and 2 bases from J, with 12 bases between. Germline CDR1 reads SGHNT; CDR2 reads YYREEE (reference sequence). The CDR3 loop spans 14 amino acids. The DNA for the CDR3 is TGTGCCAGCAGTTGGGGGACTTTCACAGATACGCAGTATTTT. Translation: CASSWGTFTDTQYF.

V gene TRBV5-1 combines with J gene TRBJ2-7; perhaps TRBD1 as D (5 bases). CDR1 is SGHRS and CDR2 is YFSETQ in the germline V gene. The CDR3 loop spans 13 amino acids. Trimming left V 2 bases short and J 2 bases short, with 8 bases between. The CDR3: CASSFDRTYEQYF. In DNA, the CDR3 is TGCGCCAGCAGCTTCGACAGAACCTACGAGCAGTACTTC.

This chain joins TRBV5-1 and TRBJ2-3, with 9 bases matching TRBD2. This CDR3 is built from 15 residues. Germline loops: CDR1 SGHRS, CDR2 YFSETQ. V was clipped by 4 bases and J by 2 bases; unmatched bases: 5. CDR3 sequence (DNA): TGCGCCAGCAGCAAGACTAGCGGAACCACAGATACGCAGTATTTT. Translating it yields CASSKTSGTTDTQYF.